Presented here are 4 T cell receptor beta chains from one specimen sequenced in a study of T cells after posttransplantation cyclophosphamide. Busulfan-fludarabine conditioning, marrow transplant, and cyclophosphamide on days +3 and +4 were administered. Libraries were prepared by immunoSEQ multiplex PCR; TCRdb keeps only in-frame clonotypes and omits some of them. The sample consists of 8,000 to 10,000 clones, roughly 80% of them appearing once. Sequencing used PBMCs, obtained approximately 1,900 days after a stem cell transplant with posttransplant cyclophosphamide. The receptor source for this set is a female patient aged 40-50 years who received an allogeneic stem cell transplant from a related donor, was CMV-positive, and had no GVHD. Some T cells may arise from the graft donor.

The chain links TRBV7-2 to TRBJ1-1, with unresolved D. This CDR3 comprises 15 residues. Trimming cost V 6 bases and J 1 base, with 15 bases left between them. Germline-derived CDR1 and CDR2 are SGHTA and FQGNSA. CDR3 bases: TGTGCCAGCAGGCGTGACCCCGCAGGGAACACTGAAGCTTTCTTT. Residues: CASRRDPAGNTEAFF. Combining the CDR3 with reference TRBV7-2 and TRBJ1-1 gives the whole variable domain GAGVSQSPSNKVTEKGKDVELRCDPISGHTALYWYRQSLGQGLEFLIYFQGNSAPDKSGLPSDRFSAERTGGSVSTLTIQRTQQEDSAVYLCASRRDPAGNTEAFFGQGTRLTVV.

In this sample, this clone turned up once. V gene TRBV20-1 combines with J gene TRBJ2-5; weak D call: TRBD2 (5 bases). CDR3 length: 11 residues. Germline CDR1 reads DFQATT; CDR2 reads SNEGSKA (reference sequence). Deletions cut 3 bases from V and 5 bases from J, with 7 bases between. The CDR3 DNA sequence: TGCAGTGCTAGGGGAGAGGAGACCCAGTACTTC. Amino acids: CSARGEETQYF.

The chain combines TRBV21-1 with TRBJ2-4; the table's D call, TRBD1, has no DNA check behind it. TRBV21-1 is a pseudogene segment. This CDR3 has 16 amino acids. CDR3 sequence (DNA): TGTGCCAGCACCAAAGACAGGGAATTTGTCAAAAACATTCAGTACTTC. This encodes CASTKDREFVKNIQYF.

In its sample, this clone was seen once. The chain is built from TRBV2 and TRBJ2-1; D perhaps matches TRBD2 (5 bases). CDR3 length: 16 residues. With 2 bases removed from V and 0 bases from J, the gap between germline ends came to 11 bases. Germline CDR1 is SNHLY and CDR2 is FYNNEI. CDR3: CASSESRVSSYNEQFF. The CDR3 nucleotides read TGTGCCAGCAGTGAATCGAGGGTTAGCTCCTACAATGAGCAGTTCTTC.